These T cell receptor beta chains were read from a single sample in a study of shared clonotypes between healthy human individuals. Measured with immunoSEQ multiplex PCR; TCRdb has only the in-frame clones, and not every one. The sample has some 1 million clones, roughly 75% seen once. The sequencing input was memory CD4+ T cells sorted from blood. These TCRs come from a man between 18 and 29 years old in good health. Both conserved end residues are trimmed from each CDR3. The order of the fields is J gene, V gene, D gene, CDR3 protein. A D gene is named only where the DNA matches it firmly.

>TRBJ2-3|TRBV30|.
AWSVLTADTQY
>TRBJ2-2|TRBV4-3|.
ASSQDLRGMGTGELF
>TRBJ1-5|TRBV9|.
ASSAGQGGQPQH
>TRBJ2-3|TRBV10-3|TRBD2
AITSGTTDTQY
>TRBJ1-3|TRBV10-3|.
AISEPGIAGNTIY
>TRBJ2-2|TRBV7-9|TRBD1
ASSLTRDRDGTGELF
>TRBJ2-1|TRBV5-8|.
ASSSQVVRGSNEQF
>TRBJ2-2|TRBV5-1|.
ASRQESGELF
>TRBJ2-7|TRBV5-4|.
ASSLAGASSYEQY
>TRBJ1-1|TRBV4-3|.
ASSQDQDRYEAF
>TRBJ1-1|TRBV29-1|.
SVGRNTEAF
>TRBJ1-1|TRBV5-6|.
ASSFEPWTEAF
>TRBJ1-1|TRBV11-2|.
ASSLIPGNTEAF
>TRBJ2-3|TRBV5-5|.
ASTYLGGRTDTQY
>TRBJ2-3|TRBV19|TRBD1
ASRPGQGLGTQY
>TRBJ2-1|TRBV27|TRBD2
ASRLGGRSGEQF
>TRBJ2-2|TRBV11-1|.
ASSLKSRAGELF
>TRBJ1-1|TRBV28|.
ASRAIAGGSAEAF
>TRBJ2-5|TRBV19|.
ASNTGSSETQY
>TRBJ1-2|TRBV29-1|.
SVVPGQNYGYT
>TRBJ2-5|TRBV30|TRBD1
AWNRGLGETQY
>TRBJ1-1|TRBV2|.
ASSEVVGNTEAF
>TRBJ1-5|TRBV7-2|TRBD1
ASSATGNQPQH